This TCR beta chain is drawn from a study of blood T cell repertoires in COVID-19. CDR3 length: 16 residues. CDR1 and CDR2 from the germline V gene are SGDLS and YYNGEE. V was shortened by 4 bases and J by 1 base, with 17 bases between the two germline ends. Libraries were prepared by immunoSEQ multiplex PCR; TCRdb keeps only in-frame clonotypes and omits some of them. The sample contains 250,000 to 300,000 clones, about nine tenths of which appear only once. The chain uses TRBV9 and TRBJ1-1; D possibly corresponds to TRBD1 (5 bases). This TCR derives from a man between 18 and 29 years old who had recovered from COVID-19. Sample: PBMCs or T cells enriched from blood (not recorded which). The CDR3 is CASSPRAGPGNTEAFF. The CDR3 nucleotides read TGTGCCAGCAGCCCACGGGCGGGGCCAGGGAACACTGAAGCTTTCTTT.